These 22 T cell receptor beta chains were sequenced from one sample in a study of glioma-infiltrating T cells. The iRepertoire nested amplicon-rescue multiplex PCR amplified TCR alpha and beta CDR3s from RNA. TCRdb analysed the multiplex PCR reads with MiXCR anew, one entry per CDR3 protein. This sample has more than 300,000 distinct CDR3 sequences, with 41% found just once. Specimen: glioma tissue, nonneoplastic brain tissue, or PBMCs (not recorded which). Receptors originate from a human donor with low-grade glioma or glioblastoma, undergoing nonglioma brain surgery, or in good health (not recorded which).

This clonotype has more than one count but fewer than ten. This chain joins TRBV28 and TRBJ2-7; 10 bases align to TRBD1. With V trimmed by 6 bases and J by 4 bases, 9 bases remained unmatched. Germline V gene sequence: CDR1 MDHEN, CDR2 SYDVKM. The length of the CDR3 is 15 residues. The CDR3 here is CASSERDRGMYEQYF. In DNA form, the CDR3 reads TGTGCCAGCAGCGAACGGGACAGGGGAATGTACGAGCAGTACTTC.

Points on this clonotype: This CDR3 is missing its conserved last phenylalanine or tryptophan, likely due to a read error. The chain recombines TRBV4-2 with TRBJ2-7; no clear D gene. The CDR3 runs 13 residues. Germline V CDR1 and CDR2: LGHNA, YNFKEQ. V was pared by 0 bases and J by 1 base, with 4 bases between. The DNA of the CDR3 is TGTGCCAGCAGCCAAGACTCGTCCTACGAGCAGTACCTC. Its translation is CASSQDSSYEQYL.

With regard to this clonotype: This clone may be a read error of a much larger clone one base away. The chain joins TRBV20-1 to TRBJ2-3; TRBD2 is a possible D gene (6 bases). Trimming removed 7 bases from V and 6 bases from J, with 14 bases in between. This CDR3 is built from 12 residues. Germline lookup yields CDR1 DFQATT and CDR2 SNEGSKA (reference sequence). The CDR3 coding sequence is TGCAGTGATTGGGACTCCTCGGATACGCAGTATTTT. This translates into CSDWDSSDTQYF.

Worth noting for this clonotype: Given a much more abundant clone one base away, this may be a read error. This chain connects TRBV27 to TRBJ2-5, with TRBD1 identical over 11 bases. After removal of 10 bases from V and 5 bases from J, the junction contained 15 bases not matched to a gene. The length of the CDR3 is 16 residues. Per the germline V gene, CDR1 is MNHEY and CDR2 is SMNVEV (reference sequence). CDR3 nucleotides: TGTGCCAACAGCCAGGGGACAGGGGGTTCAGGGGAGACCCAGTACTTC. Its translation is CANSQGTGGSGETQYF.

Turning to this clonotype: One base away lies a much larger clone, so this may be a sequencing read error. The chain has TRBV28 and TRBJ2-1; tentatively, D is TRBD1 or TRBD2 (5 bases each). The CDR3 has 15 amino acids. Looked up from germline, CDR1 is MDHEN and CDR2 is SYDVKM. Trimming cost V 7 bases and J 10 bases, with 23 bases left between them. The CDR3 nucleotides read TGTGCCAGCAAATATCCCCGGGGCGCGCCCTACGAGCAGTTCTTC. Protein product: CASKYPRGAPYEQFF.

The chain couples TRBV7-9 to TRBJ2-2; 9 nucleotides match TRBD2. The CDR3 consists of 18 residues. V lost 4 bases to trimming and J lost 4 bases; unmatched junction nucleotides: 13. CDR1 and CDR2 (germline): SEHNR, FQNEAQ (reference sequence). The CDR3 reads CASSSSTGGRAITGELFF. DNA for the CDR3: TGTGCCAGCAGCTCCTCTACTGGCGGGAGGGCCATCACCGGGGAGCTGTTTTTT.

Concerning this clonotype itself: The junction shows a germline mismatch at one end, possibly a read error. V usage is TRBV28 and J usage is TRBJ1-5; the D gene is possibly TRBD1 (6 bases). Germline lookup yields CDR1 MDHEN and CDR2 SYDVKM. The CDR3 extends over 13 amino acids. CDR3 region: CASSFAGDQHQHF. For the CDR3, the DNA is TGTGCCAGCAGTTTCGCAGGGGATCAGCACCAGCATTTT.

Concerning this clonotype itself: A read error is possible here, since a much larger clone lies one base away. V and J are TRBV6-2 or TRBV6-3 and TRBJ1-1, with D perhaps matching TRBD1 (5 bases). Between the trimmed V and J ends, which lost 6 bases and 7 bases, there was a span of 15 bases. The CDR3 sequence is 13 residues long. Germline CDR1 is MNHEY and CDR2 is SVGEGT. The DNA for the CDR3 is TGTGCCAGCAGCACCATGGGGCTTAATGAAGCTTTCTTT. This gives the protein CASSTMGLNEAFF.

This clonotype was recorded only once. One junction end does not reproduce the germline sequence, and a read error may be involved. The J gene is TRBJ2-1, the V gene TRBV27; the D gene could be TRBD1 or TRBD2 (5 bases each). The CDR3 is 15 residues long. CDR1 is MNHEY, CDR2 SMNVEV, per germline (reference sequence). Here the CDR3 DNA reads TGTGCCACCAGTGTGGGGCAGGACTTTTACAATGAGCAGTCCTTC. It specifies CATSVGQDFYNEQSF.

This clonotype has a count of ten or more. The chain joins TRBV27 to TRBJ2-1; either TRBD1 or TRBD2 may fit D (6 bases each). The CDR3 loop spans 13 amino acids. The germline V and J ends were trimmed by 4 bases and 7 bases, with 11 bases remaining between them. CDR1 is MNHEY, CDR2 SMNVEV, per germline (reference sequence). CDR3 loop: CASSSWGANEQFF. CDR3 DNA: TGTGCCAGCAGTTCATGGGGGGCGAATGAGCAGTTCTTC.

This rearrangement joins TRBV7-9 to TRBJ1-3; D possibly corresponds to TRBD1 (6 bases). V lost 5 bases and J 7 bases, leaving 18 bases between the germline ends. From germline, CDR1 is SEHNR and CDR2 FQNEAQ (reference sequence). The CDR3 has 15 residues. CDR3 region: CASSPGTITRNTIYF. The CDR3 bases are TGTGCCAGCAGCCCCGGGACAATAACACGGAACACCATATATTTT.

The rearrangement links TRBV5-1 to TRBJ1-3; no clear D. CDR1 and CDR2 (germline): SGHRS, YFSETQ. The CDR3 extends over 15 amino acids. Trimming left V 7 bases short and J 2 bases short, with 16 bases between. CDR3 in DNA: TGCGCCAGCGCCCGAGGGAGTGGTCCTGGAAACACCATATATTTT. It is translated as CASARGSGPGNTIYF.

In this sample, this clonotype turned up a few times. This chain connects TRBV6-1 to TRBJ2-7; 10 bases are shared with TRBD2. The CDR3 consists of 15 residues. The germline gives CDR1 MNHNS, CDR2 SASEGT. V gave up 2 bases and J gave up 1 base; unmatched junction bases: 2. In DNA, the CDR3 is TGTGCCAGCAGTGAACTAGCGGGAGAGTCCTACGAGCAGTACTTC. It translates to CASSELAGESYEQYF.

This clonotype appeared a few times. V usage is TRBV12-3 or TRBV12-4 and J usage is TRBJ2-7, with TRBD2 matching over 13 bases. V gave up 5 bases and J gave up 3 bases; unmatched junction bases: 7. The CDR3 has 16 residues. This chain's CDR3 is CASSPGTSGNNYEQYF. DNA of the CDR3: TGTGCCAGCAGTCCCGGGACTAGCGGGAACAACTACGAGCAGTACTTC.

The chain recombines TRBV28 with TRBJ2-7; perhaps D is TRBD1 or TRBD2 (5 bases each). Germline CDR1 reads MDHEN; CDR2 reads SYDVKM. This CDR3 has 11 residues. V shed 8 bases and J shed 3 bases, with 8 bases lying between them. The CDR3 DNA reads as TGTGCCAGCCGGGGACGCTACGAGCAGTACTTC. It specifies CASRGRYEQYF.

Of note for this clonotype: Compared with germline, one end of the junction differs, possibly owing to a read error. The chain is built from TRBV6-6 and TRBJ2-2; D may be TRBD1 or TRBD2 (5 bases each). Germline V gene data show CDR1 as MNHNY and CDR2 as SVGAGI (reference sequence). CDR3 length: 19 residues. Written as DNA, the CDR3 is TGTGCCAGCAGTTACTCGACGGTTGATGGGACGGTAAACACCGGGGAGCTGTCTTTT. Translation gives CASSYSTVDGTVNTGELSF.

At least ten counts were recorded for this clonotype. The chain employs TRBV20-1 and TRBJ1-2; tentative D call: TRBD1 (6 bases). The CDR3 contains 13 residues. CDR1 is DFQATT and CDR2 is SNEGSKA in the germline V gene (reference sequence). The CDR3 nucleotides are TGCACTGCCGGGACACCCCCGTTCTATGGCTACACCTTC. Its protein is CTAGTPPFYGYTF.

A word on this clonotype: The germline gene is not matched at one end of the junction; a read error may be the cause. The CDR3 loop is CASSQDRGSGRGDERFF. In nucleotides, the CDR3 is TGTGCCAGCAGCCAAGATCGGGGTAGCGGGAGAGGAGATGAGCGGTTCTTC. The rearrangement links TRBV4-2 to TRBJ2-1, with 9 positions matching TRBD2. Germline CDR1 is LGHNA and CDR2 is YNFKEQ. The CDR3 has 17 amino acids.

The chain joins TRBV24-1 to TRBJ2-1; D unclear. Per the germline V gene, CDR1 is KGHDR and CDR2 is SFDVKD. The CDR3 length is 13 residues. Between the trimmed V and J ends, which lost 0 bases and 5 bases, there was a span of 4 bases. The CDR3 coding sequence is TGTGCCACCAGTGATTTGCTAGACAATGAGCAGTTCTTC. Protein sequence: CATSDLLDNEQFF.

In the case of this clonotype: Its ends do not fully match the called genes, so a read error is possible. The chain joins TRBV6-9 to TRBJ2-5; 8 bases are shared with TRBD1. With the DNA end fitting TRBJ2-7 better, the J assignment may be wrong. The CDR3 covers 15 residues. From germline, CDR1 is MNHGY and CDR2 SVAAGI. The CDR3 reads CACSYYQGAAYEQYF. For the CDR3, the DNA is TGTGCCTGCAGTTACTATCAGGGGGCGGCCTACGAGCAGTACTTC.

The rearrangement uses TRBV27 and TRBJ2-1; 8 positions match TRBD1. The germline gives CDR1 MNHEY, CDR2 SMNVEV (reference sequence). This CDR3 is 15 amino acids long. After removal of 6 bases from V and 2 bases from J, the junction contained 6 bases not matched to a gene. In DNA form, the CDR3 reads TGTGCCAGCAGCCTGGGACAGGCAGCCTACAATGAGCAGTTCTTC. It encodes CASSLGQAAYNEQFF.

This chain uses TRBV7-2 with TRBJ2-5; tentatively, D is TRBD1 (5 bases). From germline, CDR1 is SGHTA and CDR2 FQGNSA. The CDR3 consists of 14 residues. Trimming took off 5 bases at V and 1 base at J, with 11 bases between the two ends. CDR3 nucleotides: TGTGCCAGCAGCCTGTACAGGTTCCAAGAGACCCAGTACTTC. It yields the protein CASSLYRFQETQYF.